These 27 T cell receptor beta chains were sequenced from one sample in a study of a mutant IDH1 vaccine in newly diagnosed glioma. Their antigens are not known. Time point of the sample: week 47, end of study. In the vaccine, a single dose held 300 ug of the mutant IDH1 20-mer peptide, along with topical imiquimod. The data were produced by immunoSEQ multiplex PCR, yet TCRdb's version contains in-frame clones alone and is incomplete. This sample has around 61,000 clones, with over 70% found just once. Material: PBMCs, obtained from a glioma patient whose treatment included an IDH1 peptide vaccine. These receptors were collected from a man aged 45-65 years with glioma.

This chain links TRBV12-5 with TRBJ2-5; D is unresolved. Trimming left V 4 bases short and J 3 bases short, with 3 bases between. The CDR3 runs to 11 residues. Germline CDR1 is LGHNT and CDR2 is FRNRAP. The DNA of the CDR3 is TGTGCTAGTGGTTCGAAAGAGACCCAGTACTTC. Translated: CASGSKETQYF.

This clone was seen a single time. This rearrangement joins TRBV5-4 to TRBJ2-6; D possibly corresponds to TRBD2 (5 bases). The germline CDR1 and CDR2 sequences are SGHNT and YYREEE (reference sequence). The CDR3 sequence is 12 residues long. The V and J ends lost 7 bases and 3 bases respectively, with 5 bases between them. CDR3 in DNA: TGTGCCAGCGGAGGTGGGGCCAACGTCCTGACTTTC. Translated, it gives CASGGGANVLTF.

The V call is TRBV6-6, the J call TRBJ1-1; the match to TRBD1 covers 8 bases. Germline V gives CDR1 MNHNY, CDR2 SVGAGI (reference sequence). V was clipped by 11 bases and J by 1 base; unmatched bases: 6. This CDR3 region has 13 residues. The CDR3 bases are TGTGCCGGTTGTGGACAGGGGAACACTGAAGCTTTCTTT. Protein: CAGCGQGNTEAFF.

This chain links TRBV2 with TRBJ2-3; 8 nucleotides match TRBD2. The CDR3 is made up of 14 amino acids. Germline V gives CDR1 SNHLY, CDR2 FYNNEI. J lost 5 bases, V lost 4 bases, and 5 bases had no gene match. CDR3 DNA sequence: TGTGCCAGCAGTGCGGGGGGGCCAGGAGATACGCAGTATTTT. It yields the protein CASSAGGPGDTQYF.

J is TRBJ1-4 and V is TRBV6-1; 10 bases are a match to TRBD1. V shed 9 bases, J shed 4 bases, and the junction held 8 bases outside the gene matches. Germline CDR1 MNHNS, CDR2 SASEGT. The length of the CDR3 is 15 residues. CDR3 in amino acids: CASLSGTGVNEKLFF. The DNA for the CDR3 is TGTGCCAGTTTATCAGGGACAGGGGTTAATGAAAAACTGTTTTTT.

The chain couples TRBV7-2 to TRBJ2-1; no clear D. The CDR3 length is 11 residues. The ends were cut back, 5 bases at V and 10 bases at J, with 9 bases in the middle. Germline V gene sequence: CDR1 SGHTA, CDR2 FQGNSA. The CDR3 here is CASSTLSEQFF. The CDR3 region has the DNA TGTGCCAGCAGCACCCTGAGCGAGCAGTTCTTC.

The CDR3 loop reads CASKGSTSMNTEAFF. CDR3 in DNA: TGTGCCAGCAAAGGTTCCACTTCCATGAACACTGAAGCTTTCTTT. V usage is TRBV5-8 and J usage is TRBJ1-1, with D uncertain. Germline CDR1 is SGHTS and CDR2 is YDEGEE. The ends were cut back, 6 bases at V and 0 bases at J, with 15 bases in the middle. This CDR3 has 15 amino acids. Full variable domain (rest looked up from reference TRBV5-8 and TRBJ1-1): EAGVTQSPTHLIKTRGQQATLRCSPISGHTSVYWYQQALGLGLQFLLWYDEGEERNRGNFPPRFSGRQFPNYSSELNVNALELEDSALYLCASKGSTSMNTEAFFGQGTRLTVV.

The chain is built from TRBV6-5 and TRBJ1-1; 8 bases fit TRBD1. Germline-derived CDR1 and CDR2 are MNHEY and SVGAGI. CDR3 length equals 14 residues. Trimming took 6 bases from V and 2 from J; bases not matched to a gene: 5. The CDR3, as DNA: TGTGCCAGCAGCGGACAGGGACCCAACACTGAAGCTTTCTTT. Amino acid sequence: CASSGQGPNTEAFF.

V and J are TRBV7-9 and TRBJ1-4; 7 bases map to TRBD1. The CDR3 runs 16 residues. Germline trimming cut 5 bases from V and 0 bases from J; bases unmatched to any gene: 6. CDR1 and CDR2 from the germline V gene are SEHNR and FQNEAQ (reference sequence). The CDR3, as DNA: TGTGCCAGCAGCGGGACAGACTCTGCAACTAATGAAAAACTGTTTTTT. It encodes CASSGTDSATNEKLFF.

V and J are TRBV4-3 and TRBJ1-4; TRBD1 matches 7 bases. The CDR3 has 16 amino acids. The junction had 11 bases not matched to a gene; V was cut back by 3 bases and J by 7 bases. The V gene's germline CDR1 is LGHNA and CDR2 YSLEER. CDR3 coding DNA: TGCGCCAGCAGCCAGCAAAGGGCGGCAGGGGGTGAAAAACTGTTTTTT. This translates into CASSQQRAAGGEKLFF.

The J gene is TRBJ2-5, the V gene TRBV5-6; 7 bases line up with TRBD1. CDR3 length equals 14 residues. The germline gives CDR1 SGHDT, CDR2 YYEEEE. V shed 1 base, J shed 5 bases, and the junction held 5 bases outside the gene matches. CDR3 coding DNA: TGTGCCAGCAGCTTGCCCGGGACAGCGGAGACCCAGTACTTC. The encoded protein is CASSLPGTAETQYF.

This rearrangement joins TRBV6-1 to TRBJ1-2; D not resolved. The V end was cut by 0 bases, the J end by 3 bases, with 8 bases between. Germline-derived CDR1 and CDR2 are MNHNS and SASEGT. The CDR3 covers 14 residues. Written as DNA, the CDR3 is TGTGCCAGCAGTGAAGCCGAGGTATACTATGGCTACACCTTC. This codes for CASSEAEVYYGYTF.

This chain links TRBV7-9 with TRBJ2-7, with 7 bases identical to TRBD1. J gave up 2 bases and V 5 bases, and 12 bases lay outside the gene matches. The CDR3 length is 16 residues. CDR1 SEHNR and CDR2 FQNEAQ come from the germline V gene (reference sequence). In DNA form, the CDR3 reads TGTGCCAGCAGCCCCGCACAGGGGAAGGGCGCCTACGAGCAGTACTTC. Protein: CASSPAQGKGAYEQYF.

This chain joins TRBV30 and TRBJ2-3, with a tentative D call TRBD2 (5 bases). Trimming stripped 5 bases from V and 8 bases from J, with 20 bases between. Germline CDR1 GTSNPN, CDR2 SVGIG (reference sequence). The CDR3 covers 14 residues. CDR3 protein: CAWGQLGAGGTQYF. CDR3 nucleotides: TGTGCCTGGGGCCAACTAGGCGCGGGTGGTACGCAGTATTTT.

The chain combines TRBV19 with TRBJ1-4; D ambiguous. Trimming removed 5 bases from V and 8 bases from J, with 15 bases in between. Germline loops: CDR1 LNHDA, CDR2 SQIVND (reference sequence). CDR3 size: 14 residues. CDR3: CASSSRLLEEKLFF. The CDR3 nucleotides read TGTGCCAGTAGTTCCCGACTCCTAGAGGAAAAACTGTTTTTT.

The sample holds a few counts of this clone. The chain has TRBV4-3 and TRBJ1-1; D unclear. Germline CDR1 and CDR2: LGHNA and YSLEER. The CDR3 is 15 amino acids. Trimming left V 4 bases short and J 3 bases short, with 15 bases between. Here the CDR3 reads CASSPGGPKDTEAFF. CDR3 DNA sequence: TGCGCCAGCAGCCCCGGAGGTCCGAAGGACACTGAAGCTTTCTTT.

This clone is a singleton in its sample. The CDR3 region has the DNA TGCGCCAGCAGCCAAGAGCAGGGTAAGAGGGGCTACACCTTC. Translating gives CASSQEQGKRGYTF. The chain uses TRBV5-1 and TRBJ1-2; D is possibly TRBD1 (5 bases). The CDR3 sequence is 14 residues long. Germline values: CDR1 SGHRS, CDR2 YFSETQ. Trimming removed 4 bases at V and 8 bases at J, with 18 bases between. Full variable domain (outside the CDR3, taken from reference TRBV5-1 and TRBJ1-2): KAGVTQTPRYLIKTRGQQVTLSCSPISGHRSVSWYQQTPGQGLQFLFEYFSETQRNKGNFPGRFSGRQFSNSRSEMNVSTLELGDSALYLCASSQEQGKRGYTFGSGTRLTVV.

This rearrangement joins TRBV5-5 to TRBJ2-1; tentative D call: TRBD2 (6 bases). Germline V gene data show CDR1 as SGHKS and CDR2 as YYEKEE (reference sequence). V was cut by 4 bases and J by 8 bases, with 19 bases left in between. This CDR3 contains 15 residues. CDR3 protein: CASSPEGSLYDEQFF. CDR3 sequence (DNA): TGTGCCAGCAGCCCGGAGGGGTCTTTATACGATGAGCAGTTCTTC.

This chain links TRBV5-5 with TRBJ2-7; TRBD1 matches 9 bases. CDR3 length equals 14 residues. The ends lost 5 bases at V and 6 bases at J; junction bases unmatched: 9. Germline lookup yields CDR1 SGHKS and CDR2 YYEKEE (reference sequence). This chain's CDR3 is CASSLGTGHLEQYF. The CDR3 bases are TGTGCCAGCAGTCTCGGGACAGGGCATCTCGAGCAGTACTTC. Drawing the rest from reference TRBV5-5 and TRBJ2-7, the complete variable domain is DAGVTQSPTHLIKTRGQQVTLRCSPISGHKSVSWYQQVLGQGPQFIFQYYEKEERGRGNFPDRFSARQFPNYSSELNVNALLLGDSALYLCASSLGTGHLEQYFGPGTRLTVT.

This clone came up once. The CDR3 is CASSQDWASLYF. DNA of the CDR3: TGTGCCAGCAGCCAAGATTGGGCCTCTTTGTACTTC. The J gene is TRBJ2-5, the V gene TRBV14; D gene ambiguous. Trimming removed 0 bases at V and 13 bases at J, with 12 bases between. Germline V CDR1 and CDR2: SGHDN, FVKESK. The CDR3 contains 12 residues. The full variable domain, completed using reference TRBV14 and TRBJ2-5, is EAGVTQFPSHSVIEKGQTVTLRCDPISGHDNLYWYRRVMGKEIKFLLHFVKESKQDESGMPNNRFLAERTGGTYSTLKVQPAELEDSGVYFCASSQDWASLYFGPGTRLLVL.

The chain has TRBV19 and TRBJ2-2; TRBD2 aligns across 8 bases. Germline CDR1 and CDR2: LNHDA and SQIVND (reference sequence). The CDR3 covers 16 residues. Trimming cost V 7 bases and J 4 bases; bases outside gene matches: 11. The CDR3 here is CASTPGGRVGTGELFF. DNA of the CDR3: TGTGCCAGTACCCCGGGGGGGCGGGTCGGCACCGGGGAGCTGTTTTTT.

This chain uses TRBV7-6 with TRBJ2-7, with 7 bases fitting TRBD2. Germline V gives CDR1 SGHVS, CDR2 FNYEAQ. The length of the CDR3 is 13 residues. V dropped 2 bases and J dropped 6; count of bases not matched to a gene: 4. CDR3: CASSLTGGAEQYF. The CDR3 nucleotides read TGTGCCAGCAGCTTAACGGGGGGAGCCGAGCAGTACTTC.

This clone turned up a few times. The chain combines TRBV7-2 with TRBJ1-2; weak D call: TRBD1 (6 bases). This CDR3 has 11 amino acids. Germline V gene lookup returns CDR1 SGHTA and CDR2 FQGNSA. V gave up 10 bases and J gave up 5 bases, with 11 bases separating them. The CDR3 sequence is CATLRGYGYTF. CDR3 nucleotides: TGTGCCACCCTCAGGGGTTATGGCTACACCTTC.

The chain joins TRBV20-1 to TRBJ2-7; D call uncertain. V dropped 2 bases and J dropped 4 bases, with 6 bases sitting between them. Germline V gene lookup returns CDR1 DFQATT and CDR2 SNEGSKA (reference sequence). The CDR3 spans 11 residues. The chain's CDR3 is CSARLNYEQYF. The CDR3, as DNA: TGCAGTGCTAGATTGAATTACGAGCAGTACTTC.

The genes are TRBV30 and TRBJ2-1; tentatively, D is TRBD2 (7 bases). The CDR3 extends over 17 amino acids. V was shortened by 4 bases and J by 3 bases, with 22 bases between the two germline ends. CDR1 is GTSNPN and CDR2 is SVGIG in the germline V gene (reference sequence). The CDR3 region has the DNA TGTGCCTGGACCCCCCTTGGGGGGGCCAGGGGCTACAATGAGCAGTTCTTC. Amino acids: CAWTPLGGARGYNEQFF.

This clone was seen ten or more times. V usage is TRBV5-5 and J usage is TRBJ1-2; TRBD1 matches at 10 bases. The V segment lost 6 bases and the J segment 2 bases; nucleotides outside the gene matches: 7. The CDR3 consists of 15 residues. CDR1 is SGHKS and CDR2 is YYEKEE in the germline V gene (reference sequence). The CDR3 spells CASNEPGQGNYGYTF. The CDR3 nucleotides read TGTGCCAGCAACGAACCGGGACAGGGGAACTATGGCTACACCTTC.

The rearrangement joins TRBV5-1 to TRBJ2-5, with D perhaps TRBD1 or TRBD2 (5 bases each). Germline CDR1 and CDR2: SGHRS and YFSETQ. With 0 bases removed from V and 2 bases from J, the gap between germline ends came to 11 bases. This CDR3 has 15 residues. The CDR3 loop is CASSLVGDRQETQYF. CDR3 bases: TGCGCCAGCAGCTTGGTGGGGGACCGACAAGAGACCCAGTACTTC.